This T cell receptor beta chain is from a study of T cells in Graves' hyperthyroidism and ophthalmopathy. Amplification of TCR beta CDR3 regions was performed using RNA transcripts as template. When the TCR CDR3 underwent first-round RT-PCR, the HTBI primer set was used. TCRdb reprocessed the multiplex PCR reads with MiXCR, giving one entry per CDR3 protein. Of a few hundred thousand distinct CDR3 sequences listed, roughly 13% are singletons. The CDR3 sequence is 15 residues long. Germline V gene lookup returns CDR1 GTSNPN and CDR2 SVGIG (reference sequence). V was trimmed by 1 base and J by 10 bases, leaving 17 bases between them.

This receptor was identified in a middle-aged woman with Graves' ophthalmopathy. The chain links TRBV30 to TRBJ1-6; D ambiguous. Sample: blood. CDR3 loop: CAWSDPLVGRSPLHF. The CDR3 bases are TGTGCCTGGAGTGATCCCTTGGTCGGCCGGTCACCCCTCCACTTT.